This T cell receptor beta chain was sequenced for a study of T cell responses to AZD1222 COVID-19 vaccine. About the research overall: Pooled samples include second doses given at about 4 or 12 weeks. Study outcomes and limitations: After two AZD1222 doses, spike-specific TCR breadth and depth rose versus day 0. Repertoires were obtained solely post-peak T cell response. Targets within unmutated variant regions were reportedly found for nearly half of spike-specific TCRs.

The V gene lost 0 bases and the J gene lost 10 bases, with 7 bases spanning the gap. CDR3 length: 13 amino acids. The germline CDR1 and CDR2 sequences are LNHNV and YYDKDF (reference sequence). This clone has just one count. Its antigen remains unidentified. Sequencing used immunoSEQ multiplex PCR; TCRdb keeps in-frame clones, though not all of them. The sample yields 150,000 or so clones, approximately 88% seen once. This material consisted of peripheral blood, taken on day 0 of AZD1222 vaccination. The TCR was taken from an adult in good health. This chain links TRBV15 with TRBJ1-6; D is unclear. CDR3 coding DNA: TGTGCCACCAGCAGAGATATGGGGTCACCCCTCCACTTT. Amino acid sequence: CATSRDMGSPLHF.